The sequence of this T cell receptor beta chain was determined in a study of shared clonotypes between healthy human individuals. Assay execution took place at the deep level. The authors' processing: ImmunoSEQ gave junction-only sequences without quality scores, so filtering differed. Profiled with immunoSEQ multiplex PCR; TCRdb holds only in-frame clones, not every one. The V and J calls and clone size were taken over from that table, and D and trimming were inferred from the DNA. This table holds about 600,000 clones, around 77% found once. The study, taken as a whole, reports: A small donor pool kept down the genetic and exposure-history diversity that was represented.

Of note for this clone: The antigen is undetermined.

Every donor, a Caucasian adult, lived in Nashville, Tennessee. This clonotype originated in a woman aged 40 to 50 in good health. Some clones in this sample may be carry-over from other donors' samples. Sample: PBMCs.

CDR3: CASSQDVPEDTQYF. CDR3 bases: TGTGCCAGCAGCCAAGATGTACCGGAAGATACGCAGTATTTT. V gene TRBV4-2 combines with J gene TRBJ2-3; D not certain. This CDR3 region has 14 residues. The germline CDR1 and CDR2 sequences are LGHNA and YNFKEQ. Trimming stripped 0 bases from V and 5 bases from J, with 9 bases between.